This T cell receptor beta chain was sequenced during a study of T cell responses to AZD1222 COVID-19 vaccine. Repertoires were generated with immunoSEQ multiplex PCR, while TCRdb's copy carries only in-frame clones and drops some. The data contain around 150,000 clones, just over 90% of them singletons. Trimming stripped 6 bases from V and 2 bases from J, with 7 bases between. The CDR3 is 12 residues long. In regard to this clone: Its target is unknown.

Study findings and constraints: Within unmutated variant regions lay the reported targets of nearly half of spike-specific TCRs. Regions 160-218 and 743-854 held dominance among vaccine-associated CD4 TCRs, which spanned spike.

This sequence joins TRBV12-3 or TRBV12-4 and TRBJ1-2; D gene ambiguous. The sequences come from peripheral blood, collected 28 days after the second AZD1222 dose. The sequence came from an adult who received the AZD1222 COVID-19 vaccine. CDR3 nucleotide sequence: TGTGCCAGCAGCCCCTCGAACTATGGCTACACCTTC. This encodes CASSPSNYGYTF.